The sequence of this TCR beta chain was determined in a study of blood T cells in healthy people across ages. Together with a sample-barcoded 5' primer, a J-beta primer mix was included in a second PCR lasting about 7 to 12 cycles. Via MiXCR, TCRdb re-called the 5' RACE reads, giving one row per CDR3 protein. The sample lists about 800,000 distinct CDR3 sequences; 20% to 25% were seen once. The CDR3 has 17 amino acids. Trimming removed 2 bases from V and 5 bases from J; junction bases left unmatched: 12. Looked up from germline, CDR1 is MDHEN and CDR2 is SYDVKM. This clonotype was found a few times. Caucasian, healthy and from Russia, the donors were aged between roughly 6 and 95. These data were likewise used in another study, on T cells of mothers and their children. That source adds: It was related mother-child pairs that showed slightly higher overlap than unrelated pairs, without reaching significance.

The receptor comes from a boy between 5 and 17 years old in good health. The chain employs TRBV28 and TRBJ2-5; TRBD1 matches 9 bases. Sequencing used blood. The CDR3 is CASSLHTGGALGETQYF. Written as DNA, the CDR3 is TGTGCCAGCAGTTTACATACAGGGGGCGCTCTGGGGGAGACCCAGTACTTC. The whole variable domain, remainder taken from reference TRBV28 and TRBJ2-5, is DVKVTQSSRYLVKRTGEKVFLECVQDMDHENMFWYRQDPGLGLRLIYFSYDVKMKEKGDIPEGYSVSREKKERFSLILESASTNQTSMYLCASSLHTGGALGETQYFGPGTRLLVL.